The rows below give T cell receptor beta chains drawn from one sample of a study of shared clonotypes between healthy human individuals. The method was immunoSEQ multiplex PCR; TCRdb's version includes in-frame clones alone and lacks a portion of them. The table records approximately 1.1 million clones, about 84% of them present only once. Input material: memory CD4+ T cells from PBMCs. All receptors derive from a man younger than 30 in good health. Some clones in this sample may be carry-over from other donors' samples. Each CDR3 is given without its conserved first and last residue. Expanded clones are given a class, and other clones once, few, many or no size at all.

V gene	clone size	J gene	CDR3 protein
TRBV7-6	NA	TRBJ2-5	ASSKGQGSYQETQY
TRBV5-4	NA	TRBJ2-5	ASSLVKSGETQY
TRBV5-1	NA	TRBJ2-5	ASSRQAGREETQY
TRBV6-5	NA	TRBJ1-5	ASSYLATVSNQPQH
TRBV6-6	NA	TRBJ1-1	ASSYGQGNTEAF
TRBV28	NA	TRBJ2-7	ASREEGRYEQY
TRBV6-1	NA	TRBJ1-1	ASNRGGKNTEAF
TRBV2	NA	TRBJ2-5	ASSKLAGVGETQY
TRBV21-1	NA	TRBJ2-7	ASSKRQGMGEQY
TRBV29-1	NA	TRBJ2-1	STSLAGSYNEQF
TRBV28	NA	TRBJ2-5	ASSLGQLLTRLAEPQETQY
TRBV6-1	NA	TRBJ1-1	ASSDTPGQGARNTEAF
TRBV19	NA	TRBJ1-2	ASSPRGQVIGGYT
TRBV19	NA	TRBJ1-2	ASSFRAAYGYT
TRBV7-6	NA	TRBJ2-3	ASTTRGAGEDTQY
TRBV7-3	NA	TRBJ2-4	ASSPNPGNIQY
TRBV28	NA	TRBJ1-5	ASSTPQQPQH
TRBV28	NA	TRBJ1-4	ASSLLGLSTNEKLF
TRBV28	NA	TRBJ2-7	ASSRQGLYEQY
TRBV12-5	once	TRBJ2-7	ASGSLSPNSYEQY
TRBV28	NA	TRBJ2-4	ASTTGGLRAKNIQY
TRBV5-4	NA	TRBJ2-3	ASSRTAADTQY
TRBV5-1	NA	TRBJ2-1	ASSLSVQGNEQF
TRBV4-1	once	TRBJ2-1	ASSQAGVNTYNEQF
TRBV5-5	NA	TRBJ1-2	ASSLRESGPYGYT
TRBV2	NA	TRBJ1-1	ASSEAGGDRRNTEAF
TRBV9	NA	TRBJ1-2	ASSPRDRGNYGYT
TRBV2	NA	TRBJ2-5	ASSGLTVQETQY
TRBV5-4	once	TRBJ2-7	ASSELAGVYEQY
TRBV9	NA	TRBJ2-3	ASSTGGLAGADTQY
TRBV28	once	TRBJ2-3	ASSLTASGGRNTQY